Following are 8 T cell receptor beta chains from one sample sequenced in a study of cytomegalovirus exposure and HLA in healthy donors. The PCR employed 60 Vbeta primers together with 13 Jbeta primers. The protocol was immunoSEQ multiplex PCR, while the TCRdb copy is restricted to in-frame clones and leaves out a portion. The repertoire includes around 150,000 clones, roughly 65% of them detected once, and around 4.5% sits in the top ten. Sequencing input: PBMCs. Receptor source: a woman between 18 and 29 years old in good health and CMV-seropositive.

The genes are TRBV18 and TRBJ1-2; 7 bases map to TRBD1. This CDR3 has 17 amino acids. Germline V CDR1 and CDR2: KGHSH, LQKENI. Trimming at V came to 2 bases and at J to 3 bases, leaving 12 bases not matched to a gene. The CDR3 bases are TGTGCCAGCTCACCATACTCGGGACAGTCAGGAGACTATGGCTACACCTTC. Translation gives CASSPYSGQSGDYGYTF.

This chain uses TRBV30 with TRBJ1-2; D is undetermined. With 2 bases removed from V and 7 bases from J, the gap between germline ends came to 20 bases. This CDR3 spans 15 amino acids. The V gene's germline CDR1 is GTSNPN and CDR2 SVGIG (reference sequence). The CDR3 DNA reads TGTGCCTGGAGTCCCGTAGAGGCCCCGGGAGGTGGCTACACCTTC. Translating it yields CAWSPVEAPGGGYTF.

V is TRBV28 and J is TRBJ1-1; D is unclear. Trimming took 1 base from V and 0 from J, leaving 6 bases between them. CDR3 length: 14 residues. Germline V gene sequence: CDR1 MDHEN, CDR2 SYDVKM. CDR3 residues: CASSLFSMNTEAFF. CDR3 coding DNA: TGTGCCAGCAGTTTATTCAGTATGAACACTGAAGCTTTCTTT.

The V and J genes are TRBV9 and TRBJ2-2; perhaps TRBD1 as D (5 bases). Germline V lookup: CDR1 SGDLS, CDR2 YYNGEE. The germline V and J ends were trimmed by 2 bases and 2 bases, with 10 bases remaining between them. The CDR3 consists of 15 residues. This chain's CDR3 is CASSVQGQNTGELFF. The CDR3 coding sequence is TGTGCCAGCAGCGTTCAGGGTCAAAACACCGGGGAGCTGTTTTTT.

The chain uses TRBV19 and TRBJ2-7; D uncertain. This CDR3 spans 16 amino acids. V lost 3 bases and J 2 bases, leaving 17 bases between the germline ends. CDR1 and CDR2 (germline): LNHDA, SQIVND (reference sequence). CDR3 protein: CASSMPPQNRTYEQYF. The CDR3 DNA reads TGTGCCAGTAGTATGCCCCCCCAGAATCGAACCTACGAGCAGTACTTC.

This rearrangement joins TRBV4-2 to TRBJ2-5, with 8 bases identical to TRBD2. This CDR3 spans 14 amino acids. Per the germline V gene, CDR1 is LGHNA and CDR2 is YNFKEQ. V lost 4 bases and J lost 5; bases outside the gene matches: 6. Here the CDR3 reads CASSPGGAVETQYF. The CDR3 DNA reads as TGTGCCAGCAGCCCCGGGGGGGCCGTTGAGACCCAGTACTTC.

The rearrangement joins TRBV10-1 to TRBJ1-1, with a weak D call TRBD1 (6 bases). Trimming cost V 7 bases and J 0 bases, with 12 bases left between them. The germline V gene encodes CDR1 WNHNN and CDR2 SYGVQD (reference sequence). The CDR3 length is 14 residues. CDR3 sequence: CASTRTALNTEAFF. CDR3 DNA sequence: TGCGCCAGCACCCGGACAGCCCTGAACACTGAAGCTTTCTTT.

The V and J genes are TRBV28 and TRBJ1-2, with D possibly being TRBD1 (6 bases). Germline V CDR1 and CDR2: MDHEN, SYDVKM. The CDR3 has 11 residues. Trimming shortened V by 6 bases and J by 7 bases, and 9 bases separated the two germline ends. The CDR3 sequence: CASSDRIGYTF. DNA for the CDR3: TGTGCCAGCAGCGACAGGATTGGCTACACCTTC.